A selection of T cell receptor beta chains follows, all from one sample in a study of blood T cell repertoires in COVID-19. Sequencing used immunoSEQ multiplex PCR; TCRdb keeps in-frame clones, though not all of them. The table shows more than 450,000 clones, with around 87% occurring only once. Sequencing input: PBMCs or T cells enriched from blood (not recorded which). These receptors came from a young woman who had recovered from COVID-19. Both conserved end residues are part of each CDR3. Each record gives: D gene, clone size, J gene, V gene, CDR3 protein, CDR3 DNA. The D gene is left open where the match is weak. Clone size is not always given. Where it is, it says once, few, many or a class for expanded clones.

D: .
size: .
J: TRBJ2-5
V: TRBV7-9
CDR3: CASSLAPAGGLVQETQYF
DNA: TGTGCCAGCAGCTTAGCTCCGGCCGGGGGGCTTGTACAAGAGACCCAGTACTTC

D: .
size: .
J: TRBJ1-2
V: TRBV5-4
CDR3: CASSLSVGVGYTF
DNA: TGTGCCAGCAGCCTCTCGGTGGGAGTCGGCTACACCTTC

D: .
size: .
J: TRBJ1-2
V: TRBV10-3
CDR3: CATSLSYGYTF
DNA: TGTGCCACCTCCTTATCCTATGGCTACACCTTC

D: .
size: .
J: TRBJ2-3
V: TRBV19
CDR3: CASSLWTGTSTDTQYF
DNA: TGTGCCAGTAGTTTATGGACTGGAACTAGCACAGATACGCAGTATTTT

D: .
size: few
J: TRBJ2-1
V: TRBV25-1
CDR3: CASSELGGGADNEQFF
DNA: TGTGCCAGCAGTGAATTGGGAGGGGGGGCAGACAATGAGCAGTTCTTC

D: TRBD1
size: .
J: TRBJ1-1
V: TRBV6-5
CDR3: CASSYGQGPNTEAFF
DNA: TGTGCCAGCAGTTACGGACAGGGACCGAACACTGAAGCTTTCTTT

D: TRBD2
size: .
J: TRBJ2-5
V: TRBV29-1
CDR3: CSVEVPGAGGETQYF
DNA: TGCAGCGTTGAAGTCCCCGGAGCGGGGGGAGAGACCCAGTACTTC

D: .
size: many
J: TRBJ1-2
V: TRBV12-3/TRBV12-4
CDR3: CASSLSGGLAYTF
DNA: TGTGCCAGCAGTTTAAGCGGGGGGCTAGCCTACACCTTC

D: .
size: .
J: TRBJ1-5
V: TRBV2
CDR3: CASTQGSNQPQHF
DNA: TGTGCCAGTACACAGGGTAGCAATCAGCCCCAGCATTTT

D: TRBD2
size: .
J: TRBJ2-3
V: TRBV5-4
CDR3: CASSSRGGVGDTQYF
DNA: TGTGCCAGCAGCTCTCGGGGGGGAGTAGGAGATACGCAGTATTTT

D: TRBD1
size: .
J: TRBJ1-2
V: TRBV15
CDR3: CATSSRTGSLYGYTF
DNA: TGTGCCACCAGCAGTCGGACAGGGTCTCTGTATGGCTACACCTTC

D: TRBD1
size: .
J: TRBJ2-5
V: TRBV3-1/TRBV3-2
CDR3: CASSQGTGGKGETQYF
DNA: TGTGCCAGCAGCCAAGGGACAGGGGGCAAAGGAGAGACCCAGTACTTC

D: .
size: .
J: TRBJ1-2
V: TRBV9
CDR3: CASSVDTGSLSYGYTF
DNA: TGTGCCAGCAGCGTAGATACAGGGTCATTATCCTATGGCTACACCTTC

D: .
size: .
J: TRBJ1-2
V: TRBV10-3
CDR3: CAISELRDEGYTF
DNA: TGTGCCATCAGTGAACTCAGGGATGAAGGCTACACCTTC

D: .
size: .
J: TRBJ2-5
V: TRBV21-1
CDR3: CASVRDRGLKETQYF
DNA: TGTGCCAGCGTCCGGGACAGGGGATTGAAAGAGACCCAGTACTTC

D: .
size: .
J: TRBJ1-2
V: TRBV30
CDR3: CAWSVRGGGSYGYTF
DNA: TGTGCCTGGAGTGTACGGGGCGGGGGTTCCTATGGCTACACCTTC

D: TRBD1
size: .
J: TRBJ1-5
V: TRBV5-1
CDR3: CASSLGTGGANQPQHF
DNA: TGCGCCAGCAGCCTTGGGACAGGGGGCGCGAATCAGCCCCAGCATTTT

D: TRBD1
size: .
J: TRBJ2-5
V: TRBV3-1/TRBV3-2
CDR3: CASSQDLMGQGKETQYF
DNA: TGTGCCAGCAGCCAAGATCTTATGGGACAGGGGAAAGAGACCCAGTACTTC

D: .
size: .
J: TRBJ1-2
V: TRBV6-5
CDR3: CASSWEGDGYTF
DNA: TGTGCCAGCAGTTGGGAGGGTGATGGCTACACCTTC

D: TRBD1
size: .
J: TRBJ1-2
V: TRBV6-1
CDR3: CASSEARDRETF
DNA: TGTGCCAGCAGTGAAGCCCGGGACAGGGAAACCTTC

D: .
size: .
J: TRBJ2-5
V: TRBV6-2/TRBV6-3
CDR3: CASSPTLLRTQYF
DNA: TGTGCCAGCAGTCCGACTCTCCTTAGGACCCAGTACTTC

D: .
size: .
J: TRBJ2-5
V: TRBV6-5
CDR3: CASSAMGAKGETQYF
DNA: TGTGCCAGCAGCGCCATGGGGGCGAAGGGAGAGACCCAGTACTTC

D: .
size: .
J: TRBJ2-4
V: TRBV6-5
CDR3: CASKDSLAKNIQYF
DNA: TGTGCCAGCAAGGACTCACTAGCCAAAAACATTCAGTACTTC

D: .
size: once
J: TRBJ1-1
V: TRBV7-2
CDR3: CASSLEQGDTEAFF
DNA: TGTGCCAGCAGCTTAGAACAGGGAGACACTGAAGCTTTCTTT

D: .
size: .
J: TRBJ1-2
V: TRBV6-5
CDR3: CASRAGNYGYTF
DNA: TGTGCCAGCAGAGCAGGGAACTATGGCTACACCTTC

D: TRBD1
size: once
J: TRBJ1-4
V: TRBV2
CDR3: CATSPRTGIGKLFF
DNA: TGTGCCACCAGCCCGAGGACAGGGATAGGAAAACTGTTTTTT

D: TRBD1
size: .
J: TRBJ2-3
V: TRBV18
CDR3: CASSGQGREYTQYF
DNA: TGTGCCAGCTCAGGACAGGGACGCGAATATACGCAGTATTTT

D: TRBD1
size: once
J: TRBJ1-3
V: TRBV7-6
CDR3: CASTPTGADGNTIYF
DNA: TGTGCCAGCACCCCGACAGGGGCGGATGGAAACACCATATATTTT

D: TRBD1
size: .
J: TRBJ2-6
V: TRBV19
CDR3: CASIDPKTGGRKGANVLTF
DNA: TGTGCCAGTATAGACCCTAAGACAGGGGGTAGGAAAGGGGCCAACGTCCTGACTTTC

D: TRBD2
size: once
J: TRBJ2-3
V: TRBV28
CDR3: CASSLGSGAGDTQYF
DNA: TGTGCCAGCAGTTTAGGTAGCGGGGCGGGGGATACGCAGTATTTT

D: .
size: .
J: TRBJ2-3
V: TRBV12-3/TRBV12-4
CDR3: CASREERANTQYF
DNA: TGTGCCAGCAGGGAGGAGCGCGCCAATACGCAGTATTTT

D: TRBD1
size: .
J: TRBJ2-5
V: TRBV5-6
CDR3: CASSLADRGWETQYF
DNA: TGTGCCAGCAGCTTGGCTGACAGGGGGTGGGAGACCCAGTACTTC

D: .
size: .
J: TRBJ2-7
V: TRBV4-1
CDR3: CASSPGQSYEQYF
DNA: TGCGCCAGCAGCCCCGGACAGTCCTACGAGCAGTACTTC

D: TRBD1
size: .
J: TRBJ1-5
V: TRBV6-5
CDR3: CASSSTGLGQPQHF
DNA: TGTGCCAGCAGTTCGACAGGGCTCGGGCAGCCCCAGCATTTT

D: TRBD2
size: .
J: TRBJ2-5
V: TRBV5-6
CDR3: CASSSSSGGVETQYF
DNA: TGTGCCAGCAGCTCGTCTAGCGGGGGGGTGGAGACCCAGTACTTC

D: .
size: .
J: TRBJ1-6
V: TRBV4-1
CDR3: CASSRPIEGRSSPLHF
DNA: TGCGCCAGCAGCCGCCCAATCGAGGGCAGGAGTTCACCCCTCCACTTT

D: TRBD2
size: once
J: TRBJ2-5
V: TRBV7-2
CDR3: CASSLGGEQETQYF
DNA: TGTGCCAGCAGCTTGGGGGGGGAACAAGAGACCCAGTACTTC

D: TRBD2
size: .
J: TRBJ2-7
V: TRBV18
CDR3: CASSPAGGEQYF
DNA: TGTGCCAGCTCACCCGCGGGGGGGGAGCAGTACTTC

D: .
size: .
J: TRBJ2-1
V: TRBV5-5
CDR3: CASSSYDYRVRNNEQFF
DNA: TGTGCCAGCAGCTCGTACGACTACAGGGTTCGAAACAATGAGCAGTTCTTC

D: .
size: .
J: TRBJ2-7
V: TRBV10-1
CDR3: CASSDSGDEQYF
DNA: TGCGCCAGCAGTGATTCGGGGGACGAGCAGTACTTC

D: .
size: .
J: TRBJ2-1
V: TRBV18
CDR3: CASSPILQGEGYNEQFF
DNA: TGTGCCAGCTCACCTATACTACAGGGGGAGGGGTACAATGAGCAGTTCTTC

D: .
size: .
J: TRBJ1-1
V: TRBV19
CDR3: CASSLQTVNLNTEAFF
DNA: TGTGCCAGTAGTCTCCAGACAGTTAATCTTAACACTGAAGCTTTCTTT

D: TRBD1
size: .
J: TRBJ2-2
V: TRBV28
CDR3: CASASPTGGVGTGELFF
DNA: TGTGCCAGCGCTTCACCGACAGGGGGCGTTGGCACCGGGGAGCTGTTTTTT

D: TRBD2
size: once
J: TRBJ2-3
V: TRBV18
CDR3: CASSPAAGGPGDTQYF
DNA: TGTGCCAGCTCACCAGCAGCGGGGGGGCCGGGAGATACGCAGTATTTT

D: TRBD2
size: .
J: TRBJ2-4
V: TRBV7-2
CDR3: CASSLDGGAGNIQYF
DNA: TGTGCCAGCAGCTTAGACGGGGGGGCCGGGAACATTCAGTACTTC

D: .
size: .
J: TRBJ2-2
V: TRBV5-1
CDR3: CASRLQGANTGELFF
DNA: TGCGCCAGCCGCCTACAGGGCGCGAACACCGGGGAGCTGTTTTTT

D: TRBD1
size: .
J: TRBJ2-7
V: TRBV4-1
CDR3: CASSLTSGTEHYEQYF
DNA: TGCGCCAGCAGCCTCACTTCCGGGACAGAACACTACGAGCAGTACTTC

D: .
size: .
J: TRBJ1-2
V: TRBV3-1/TRBV3-2
CDR3: CASSQEGRDNGYTF
DNA: TGTGCCAGCAGCCAAGAGGGCAGGGATAATGGCTACACCTTC